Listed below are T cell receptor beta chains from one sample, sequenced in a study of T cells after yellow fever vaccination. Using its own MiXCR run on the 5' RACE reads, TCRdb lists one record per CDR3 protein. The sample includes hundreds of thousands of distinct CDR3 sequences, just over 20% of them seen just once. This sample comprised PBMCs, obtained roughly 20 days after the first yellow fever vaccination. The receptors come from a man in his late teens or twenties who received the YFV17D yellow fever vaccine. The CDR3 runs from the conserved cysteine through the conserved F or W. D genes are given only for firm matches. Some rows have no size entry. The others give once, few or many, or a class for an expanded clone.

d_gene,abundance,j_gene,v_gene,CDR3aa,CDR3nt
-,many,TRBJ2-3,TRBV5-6,CASRESGDTQYF,TGTGCCAGCAGGGAGAGCGGAGATACGCAGTATTTT
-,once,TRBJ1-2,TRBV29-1,CSVGNHRVKQGYTF,TGCAGCGTTGGGAACCACAGGGTGAAACAGGGCTACACCTTC
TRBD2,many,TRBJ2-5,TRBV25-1,CASSETSGVRETQYF,TGTGCCAGCAGTGAGACTAGCGGGGTTCGAGAGACCCAGTACTTC
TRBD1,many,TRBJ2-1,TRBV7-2,CASSYDRGSYNEQFF,TGTGCCAGCAGTTATGACAGGGGAAGCTACAATGAGCAGTTCTTC
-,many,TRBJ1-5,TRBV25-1,CASSQTDSNQPQHF,TGTGCCAGCAGTCAGACGGATAGCAATCAGCCCCAGCATTTT
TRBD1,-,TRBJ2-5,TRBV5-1,CASSFSDRSGETQYF,TGCGCCAGCAGCTTTTCGGACAGGAGCGGAGAGACCCAGTACTTC
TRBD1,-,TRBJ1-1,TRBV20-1,CSAKVRGPTEAFF,TGCAGTGCTAAGGTCAGGGGGCCCACTGAAGCTTTCTTT
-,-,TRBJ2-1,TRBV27,CASSLFWGSEQFF,TGTGCCAGCAGTTTATTTTGGGGGTCTGAGCAGTTCTTC
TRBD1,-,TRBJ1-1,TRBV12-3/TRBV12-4,CASRPGGTVIFEAFF,TGTGCCAGCAGGCCGGGGGGGACAGTGATTTTTGAAGCTTTCTTT
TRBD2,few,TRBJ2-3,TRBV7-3,CASSLTVGGIGLAGVTTDTQYF,TGTGCCAGCAGCTTAACTGTTGGGGGCATTGGACTAGCGGGGGTTACCACAGATACGCAGTATTTT
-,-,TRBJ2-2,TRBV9,CASSVQGSGELFF,TGTGCCAGCAGCGTCCAGGGCTCCGGGGAGCTGTTTTTT
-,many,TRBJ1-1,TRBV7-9,CASSLNRVEAFF,TGTGCCAGCAGCTTAAACAGGGTAGAAGCTTTCTTT
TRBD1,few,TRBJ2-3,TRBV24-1,CATGQGSADTQYF,TGTGCCACCGGACAGGGAAGCGCAGATACGCAGTATTTT
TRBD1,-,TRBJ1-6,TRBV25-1,CASSEFQGVGSPLHF,TGTGCCAGCAGTGAATTTCAGGGGGTCGGTTCACCCCTCCACTTT
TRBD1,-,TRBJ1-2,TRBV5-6,CASSLTGQGRDYGYTF,TGTGCCAGCAGCCTGACCGGACAGGGTCGGGACTATGGCTACACCTTC
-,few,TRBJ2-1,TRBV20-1,CSANSPRGGLNEQFF,TGCAGTGCTAACTCCCCGAGGGGGGGCCTCAATGAGCAGTTCTTC
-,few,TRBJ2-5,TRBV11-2,CASSLPAGTHRAQYF,TGTGCCAGCAGCTTACCCGCCGGGACCCACCGGGCCCAGTACTTC
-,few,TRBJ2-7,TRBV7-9,CASSRRDSAYEQYF,TGTGCCAGCAGCCGCCGGGACTCCGCCTACGAGCAGTACTTC
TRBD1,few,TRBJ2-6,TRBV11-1,CASSLAGQGLSGANVLTF,TGTGCCAGCAGCTTAGCGGGACAGGGCCTCTCTGGGGCCAACGTCCTGACTTTC
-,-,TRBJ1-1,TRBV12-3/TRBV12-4,CASSYREEAFF,TGTGCCAGCAGTTACAGGGAGGAAGCTTTCTTT
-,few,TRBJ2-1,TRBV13,CASSLPRASNEQFF,TGTGCCAGCAGCTTACCCCGGGCTTCCAATGAGCAGTTCTTC
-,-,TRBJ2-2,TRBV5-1,CASSPYRVNTGELFF,TGCGCCAGCAGCCCATACAGGGTTAACACCGGGGAGCTGTTTTTT
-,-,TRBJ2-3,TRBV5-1,CASSQTEGAQYF,TGCGCCAGCAGCCAAACTGAGGGGGCGCAGTATTTT
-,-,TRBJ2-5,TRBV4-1,CASSPWSAQETQYF,TGCGCCAGCAGCCCCTGGAGCGCCCAAGAGACCCAGTACTTC
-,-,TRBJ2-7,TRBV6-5,CASSYTQGTEQYF,TGTGCCAGCAGTTACACTCAAGGGACCGAGCAGTACTTC
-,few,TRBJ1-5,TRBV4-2,CASSPTRQPQHF,TGTGCCAGCAGCCCGACCCGTCAGCCCCAGCATTTT
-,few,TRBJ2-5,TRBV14,CASSLRMIETQYF,TGTGCCAGCAGCCTCCGAATGATCGAGACCCAGTACTTC
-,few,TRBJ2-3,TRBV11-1,CASSFKGSDTQYF,TGTGCCAGCAGCTTCAAGGGCTCAGATACGCAGTATTTT
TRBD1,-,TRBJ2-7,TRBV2,CASSISPGTAGEQYF,TGTGCCAGCAGTATATCTCCCGGGACAGCCGGCGAGCAGTACTTC
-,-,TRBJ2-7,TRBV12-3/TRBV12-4,CASRGDKSYEQYF,TGTGCCAGCAGGGGGGACAAATCCTACGAGCAGTACTTC
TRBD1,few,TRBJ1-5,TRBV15,CATSTAGTGRNQPQHF,TGTGCCACCAGCACCGCCGGGACAGGGCGCAATCAGCCCCAGCATTTT
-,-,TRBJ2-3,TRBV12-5,CASGTGQSTDTQYF,TGTGCTAGTGGTACAGGACAGTCCACAGATACGCAGTATTTT
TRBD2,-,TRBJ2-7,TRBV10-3,CAITPRAVGGGAHEQYF,TGTGCCATCACTCCGCGGGCGGTAGGCGGGGGGGCCCACGAGCAGTACTTC
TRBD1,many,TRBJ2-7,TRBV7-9,CASSSTGDEQYF,TGTGCCAGCAGCTCAACAGGGGACGAGCAGTACTTC
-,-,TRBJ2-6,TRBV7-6,CASSPPYREANVLTF,TGTGCCAGCAGCCCTCCTTACAGGGAGGCCAACGTCCTGACTTTC
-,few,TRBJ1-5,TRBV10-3,CAISESGRRDQPQHF,TGTGCCATCAGTGAGTCAGGCAGGCGCGATCAGCCCCAGCATTTT
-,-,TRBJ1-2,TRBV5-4,CASSPGHQFGGYTF,TGTGCCAGCAGCCCGGGACACCAATTTGGTGGCTACACCTTC
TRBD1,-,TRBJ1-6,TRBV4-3,CASSYDRGGSYNSPLHF,TGCGCCAGCAGCTATGACAGGGGAGGTTCCTATAATTCACCCCTCCACTTT
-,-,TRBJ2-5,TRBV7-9,CASSAPSRGGETQYF,TGTGCCAGCAGCGCCCCCAGCAGGGGAGGAGAGACCCAGTACTTC
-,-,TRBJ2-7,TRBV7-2,CASSFVYEQYF,TGTGCCAGCAGCTTCGTCTACGAGCAGTACTTC
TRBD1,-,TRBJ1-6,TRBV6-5,CASSYRPPGQSNSPLHF,TGTGCCAGCAGTTACCGCCCCCCGGGACAGTCTAATTCACCCCTCCACTTT
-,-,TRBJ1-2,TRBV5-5,CASSLGTVYNYGYTF,TGTGCCAGCAGCTTGGGGACAGTGTATAACTATGGCTACACCTTC
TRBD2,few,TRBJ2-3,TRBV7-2,CASSLGRGDADTQYF,TGTGCCAGCAGCTTAGGCCGGGGGGATGCCGATACGCAGTATTTT
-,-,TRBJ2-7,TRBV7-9,CASSLEAIYEQYF,TGTGCCAGCAGCTTAGAAGCGATTTACGAGCAGTACTTC